One T cell receptor beta chain is described in this entry. The data originate from a study of blood T cell repertoires in COVID-19. On the study more broadly: Some COVID-19 samples were acute and others convalescent; all came from the United States, Italy and Spain.

In the authors' workflow: Amplification of reference gene primers was used by the study to estimate nucleated cell counts. The repertoire was sequenced with immunoSEQ multiplex PCR; TCRdb's copy has only in-frame clones and lacks some. The V and J calls and the clone size are those of that table, but D and trimming were determined from the DNA. The sample shows fewer than 85,000 clones, about 74% of them seen only once. The sample consisted of peripheral blood. The sequence came from a man between 65 and 79 years old with COVID-19, enrolled during active disease.

The CDR3 DNA reads as TGTGCCAGCAGTCCCCCAGGGCATAATTCACCCCTCCACTTT. This sequence encodes CASSPPGHNSPLHF. This chain links TRBV28 with TRBJ1-6; D is possibly TRBD1 (5 bases). This CDR3 contains 14 residues. With 5 bases removed from V and 5 bases from J, the gap between germline ends came to 10 bases. Germline V gene sequence: CDR1 MDHEN, CDR2 SYDVKM. The full variable domain, in which reference TRBV28 and TRBJ1-6 provide the parts outside the CDR3, is DVKVTQSSRYLVKRTGEKVFLECVQDMDHENMFWYRQDPGLGLRLIYFSYDVKMKEKGDIPEGYSVSREKKERFSLILESASTNQTSMYLCASSPPGHNSPLHFGNGTRLTVT.